These 16 T cell receptor beta chains were sequenced from one sample in a study of PD-1 blockade in classical Hodgkin lymphoma. All patients relapsed after autologous stem cell transplantation, and brentuximab vedotin exposure varied. The protocol was immunoSEQ multiplex PCR, while the TCRdb copy is restricted to in-frame clones and leaves out a portion. The table has 90,000 to 100,000 clones, approximately 92% seen once. The sequences come from peripheral blood mononuclear cells (PBMCs), collected at baseline. All receptors come from a human donor with classical Hodgkin lymphoma.

This clone appeared once. V and J are TRBV6-5 and TRBJ2-1; a weak D match, TRBD2 (5 bases). V lost 2 bases, J lost 8 bases, and 13 bases lay in between. The CDR3 runs to 14 residues. From germline, CDR1 is MNHEY and CDR2 SVGAGI. DNA of the CDR3: TGTGCCAGCAGTTACCTCCGGACTGACGATGAGCAGTTCTTC. It translates to CASSYLRTDDEQFF.

This chain's CDR3 is CASSLILAGVGNEQFF. As DNA, the CDR3 is TGTGCCAGCAGTTTGATTTTAGCGGGAGTGGGGAATGAGCAGTTCTTC. V is TRBV28 and J is TRBJ2-1; 9 bases line up with TRBD2. V shed 3 bases and J 7 bases; nucleotides not matched to a gene: 10. Germline loops: CDR1 MDHEN, CDR2 SYDVKM. The CDR3 covers 16 residues.

The rearrangement links TRBV6-4 to TRBJ2-5, with D possibly matching TRBD1 (5 bases). V lost 4 bases, J lost 5 bases, and 14 bases lay in between. The CDR3 has 14 residues. In germline, CDR1 is MRHNA, CDR2 SNTAGT. This CDR3 reads CASSGTTASETQYF. For the CDR3, the DNA is TGTGCCAGCAGTGGGACGACAGCTTCCGAGACCCAGTACTTC.

The chain couples TRBV19 to TRBJ1-1, with D perhaps TRBD1 (6 bases). V shed 6 bases and J shed 5 bases, with 13 bases lying between them. The CDR3 spans 13 residues. Germline V gene lookup returns CDR1 LNHDA and CDR2 SQIVND (reference sequence). The CDR3 region is CASSTQGQTEAFF. As DNA, the CDR3 is TGTGCCAGTAGCACACAAGGACAGACTGAAGCTTTCTTT.

The chain has TRBV2 and TRBJ2-7; TRBD1 agrees at 8 bases. This CDR3 comprises 15 residues. The V gene's germline CDR1 is SNHLY and CDR2 FYNNEI. With 5 bases clipped from V and 2 bases from J, the junction kept 8 bases outside the gene matches. The CDR3 nucleotides read TGTGCCAGCAGTAGTCAGCCGACAGGGGCCTACGAGCAGTACTTC. The encoded protein is CASSSQPTGAYEQYF.

The V and J genes are TRBV5-1 and TRBJ2-5, with TRBD2 identical over 7 bases. The CDR3 extends over 14 amino acids. V lost 3 bases to trimming and J lost 5 bases; unmatched junction nucleotides: 7. The germline V gene has CDR1 SGHRS and CDR2 YFSETQ. For the CDR3, the DNA is TGCGCCAGCAGCTCCCCCGGGAGGAGGGAGACCCAGTACTTC. Its translation: CASSSPGRRETQYF.

V is TRBV5-4 and J is TRBJ1-1; TRBD1 agrees at 11 bases. The CDR3 is 14 residues long. J lost 7 bases, V lost 4 bases, and 6 bases had no gene match. Per germline, CDR1 SGHNT and CDR2 YYREEE (reference sequence). The CDR3 protein is CASSGTGGRVEAFF. In nucleotides, the CDR3 is TGTGCCAGCAGCGGGACAGGGGGAAGGGTTGAAGCTTTCTTT.

V usage is TRBV6-6 and J usage is TRBJ1-4, with D possibly being TRBD1 (5 bases). V shed 6 bases and J shed 5 bases, with 13 bases lying between them. The CDR3 length is 14 residues. Germline CDR1 MNHNY, CDR2 SVGAGI (reference sequence). The CDR3 reads CASRIRQPNEKLFF. The CDR3 DNA reads as TGTGCCAGCAGAATTCGACAGCCGAATGAAAAACTGTTTTTT.

The chain joins TRBV7-2 to TRBJ1-4, with 8 bases lining up with TRBD1. The trim removed 4 bases at V and 8 bases at J, leaving 12 bases unmatched. There are 16 residues in the CDR3. Germline values: CDR1 SGHTA, CDR2 FQGNSA. CDR3 DNA sequence: TGTGCCAGCAGCTCAAGGACAGGGCTAGAATCCGAAAAACTGTTTTTT. Its protein is CASSSRTGLESEKLFF.

The CDR3 DNA reads as TGTGCCAGCAGGAAAACAGGGTGGGTGGAAAAACTGTTTTTT. This encodes CASRKTGWVEKLFF. This chain uses TRBV28 with TRBJ1-4, with a possible D match to TRBD1 (6 bases). The CDR3 totals 14 residues. Trimming stripped 6 bases from V and 8 bases from J, with 16 bases between. Germline CDR1 is MDHEN and CDR2 is SYDVKM.

The chain uses TRBV7-9 and TRBJ2-7; tentatively, D is TRBD2 (6 bases). The ends were cut back, 5 bases at V and 5 bases at J, with 19 bases in the middle. CDR1 is SEHNR, CDR2 FQNEAQ, per germline (reference sequence). This CDR3 is 15 amino acids long. CDR3 coding DNA: TGTGCCAGCAGCCTATTGGGCAGGAGGGACGACGAGCAGTACTTC. This codes for CASSLLGRRDDEQYF.

The rearrangement links TRBV4-1 to TRBJ1-2; D unclear. The CDR3 runs to 14 residues. From germline, CDR1 is MGHRA and CDR2 YSYEKL. V was clipped by 1 base and J by 5 bases, with 11 bases between them. The chain's CDR3 is CASSQGSGIYGYTF. CDR3 in DNA: TGCGCCAGCAGCCAAGGGTCCGGGATATATGGCTACACCTTC.

This chain's CDR3 is CASSPLFVATSTDTQYF. CDR3 coding DNA: TGTGCCAGCTCACCACTATTCGTTGCTACTAGCACAGATACGCAGTATTTT. The genes are TRBV18 and TRBJ2-3, with D unresolved. Germline V gene data show CDR1 as KGHSH and CDR2 as LQKENI. Trimming removed 1 base from V and 0 bases from J, with 14 bases in between. The CDR3 has 17 residues.

The chain recombines TRBV28 with TRBJ2-4; maybe TRBD1 (5 bases). CDR1 is MDHEN, CDR2 SYDVKM, per germline. V shed 2 bases and J shed 6 bases, with 14 bases lying between them. The CDR3 consists of 15 residues. The CDR3 is CASSLPPSRVNIQYF. The CDR3 DNA follows: TGTGCCAGCAGTTTACCCCCGTCCAGGGTAAACATTCAGTACTTC.

CDR3 nucleotide sequence: TGTGCCAGCAGCGTTGACAGGGCAGAAGCTTTCTTT. Residues: CASSVDRAEAFF. This chain connects TRBV9 to TRBJ1-1, with TRBD1 identical over 7 bases. Germline V lookup: CDR1 SGDLS, CDR2 YYNGEE. The ends lost 2 bases at V and 8 bases at J; junction bases unmatched: 3. CDR3 length: 12 amino acids.

The chain employs TRBV29-1 and TRBJ2-1, with 7 bases lining up with TRBD2. Germline CDR1 and CDR2: SQVTM and ANQGSEA. The J segment lost 5 bases and the V segment lost 7 bases, leaving 11 bases of the junction unmatched. The CDR3 extends over 14 amino acids. CDR3 nucleotides: TGCAGCGCAGCTCCCCGGGACTACGACAATGAGCAGTTCTTC. This translates into CSAAPRDYDNEQFF.